The T cell receptor (beta chain) described here comes from a study of T cell responses to AZD1222 COVID-19 vaccine. Findings of the study overall: Spike-specific TCR breadth and depth rose after two AZD1222 doses. Donors were largely white British and mainly female; clonal diversity was possibly underestimated.

Germline assignment: CDR1 MGHRA and CDR2 YSYEKL. V was cut by 1 base and J by 1 base, with 19 bases left in between. There are 18 residues in the CDR3. Concerning this clone: The antigen is not known.

Produced via immunoSEQ multiplex PCR; TCRdb's table is partial and in-frame only. The table lists some 84,000 clones, over 80% of them singletons. The chain joins TRBV4-1 to TRBJ1-1; perhaps TRBD1 as D (6 bases). The receptor's source is an adult in good health. Sequencing used peripheral blood, obtained on day 0 of AZD1222 vaccination. CDR3 amino acids: CASSQVGRTVLKNTEAFF. As DNA, the CDR3 is TGCGCCAGCAGCCAAGTTGGCAGGACAGTCCTGAAGAACACTGAAGCTTTCTTT.